This T cell receptor (beta chain) was retrieved from a study of CD8 T cells in Susac syndrome. Study as a whole: There were about six sequenced Susac syndrome patients with active disease and eight or nine in remission.

A word on this clonotype: Its matching antigen is unknown.

The length of the CDR3 is 15 residues. V lost 1 base to trimming and J lost 3 bases; unmatched junction nucleotides: 4. The V gene's germline CDR1 is GTSNPN and CDR2 SVGIG (reference sequence). When the RNA was reverse transcribed, random hexamers were used with an input of 0.5 to 1 ug. TCRdb reanalysed the immunoSEQ multiplex PCR reads using MiXCR and keeps one entry per CDR3 protein. The data contain approximately 190,000 distinct CDR3 sequences, over 90% of them singletons. The study's findings and limits: In total CD8+ repertoires, around 15 Susac-specific public clones were detected, and CD8+ TEMRA repertoires contained several. Clonal expansion was present among Susac CD8+ cells. This expansion reached its peak in TEMRA cells and in active patients.

Sequencing of TCR beta covered CD8+ and CD4+ T cells obtained from blood. The chain has TRBV30 and TRBJ1-5, with 9 bases identical to TRBD1. The sequence was obtained from a human donor with Susac syndrome. Material: CD8+ T cells from PBMCs. CDR3 coding DNA: TGTGCCTGGAGTGCCGGGACAGGGTTCAATCAGCCCCAGCATTTT. Its protein product is CAWSAGTGFNQPQHF.